Listed here are 18 T cell receptor beta chains from one sample, sequenced in a study of OX40 agonist ivuxolimab in advanced cancers. The protocol was immunoSEQ multiplex PCR, while the TCRdb copy is restricted to in-frame clones and leaves out a portion. The profile covers 70,000 to 75,000 clones, with around 83% appearing a single time and 0.9% to 1.2% taken by the ten largest. The sample in question was CD4+ or CD8+ T cells sorted from blood, obtained in a trial of the OX40 agonist ivuxolimab. All receptors come from an adult with an advanced solid tumor such as melanoma, head and neck, liver or kidney cancer.

This rearrangement joins TRBV28 to TRBJ2-7; 7 bases agree with TRBD1. The CDR3 has 13 amino acids. V shed 2 bases and J 2 bases; nucleotides not matched to a gene: 0. CDR1 is MDHEN, CDR2 SYDVKM, per germline. The CDR3 region is CASSLGTAYEQYF. DNA for the CDR3: TGTGCCAGCAGTTTAGGGACAGCCTACGAGCAGTACTTC. Together with reference TRBV28 and TRBJ2-7, the CDR3 gives the full variable domain: DVKVTQSSRYLVKRTGEKVFLECVQDMDHENMFWYRQDPGLGLRLIYFSYDVKMKEKGDIPEGYSVSREKKERFSLILESASTNQTSMYLCASSLGTAYEQYFGPGTRLTVT.

The rearrangement uses TRBV14 and TRBJ2-1; 8 bases match TRBD2. The CDR3 is 15 amino acids. With 2 bases clipped from V and 5 bases from J, the junction kept 5 bases outside the gene matches. CDR1 is SGHDN and CDR2 is FVKESK in the germline V gene. CDR3 sequence: CASSQYRGGHNEQFF. The CDR3 bases are TGTGCCAGCAGCCAATACCGGGGGGGACACAATGAGCAGTTCTTC.

This clone was seen a handful of times. V and J are TRBV11-1 and TRBJ2-7; no reliable D call. CDR1 SGHAT and CDR2 FQDESV come from the germline V gene (reference sequence). Trimming shortened V by 2 bases and J by 2 bases, and 4 bases separated the two germline ends. There are 12 residues in the CDR3. CDR3 amino acids: CASSLIPYEQYF. CDR3 sequence (DNA): TGTGCCAGCAGCTTAATCCCCTACGAGCAGTACTTC.

The chain carries TRBV19 and TRBJ1-4, with D maybe TRBD1 (5 bases). Germline lookup yields CDR1 LNHDA and CDR2 SQIVND (reference sequence). With 6 bases removed from V and 0 bases from J, the gap between germline ends came to 11 bases. The CDR3 has 15 amino acids. The CDR3 is CASRGTLSTNEKLFF. CDR3 sequence (DNA): TGTGCCAGTAGAGGGACGCTGTCAACTAATGAAAAACTGTTTTTT.

The rearrangement links TRBV7-8 to TRBJ2-1; D perhaps matches TRBD2 (5 bases). The germline V gene encodes CDR1 SGHVS and CDR2 FQNEAQ. The CDR3 consists of 13 residues. The V gene lost 5 bases and the J gene lost 8 bases, with 13 bases spanning the gap. The CDR3 loop reads CASSVLGRDEQFF. The CDR3 DNA reads TGTGCCAGCAGCGTACTAGGGCGGGATGAGCAGTTCTTC.

This clone showed up just a few times. The junction differs from germline at one of its ends, possibly a read error. This rearrangement joins TRBV7-7 to TRBJ2-3, with a tentative D call TRBD2 (6 bases). This CDR3 is built from 15 residues. Germline CDR1 reads SSHAT; CDR2 reads FNYEAQ (reference sequence). The CDR3 DNA reads TGTGCTAGCAGCGCAGCGGGTTCCCGCACAGATACGCAGTATTTT. Translating gives CASSAAGSRTDTQYF.

The chain combines TRBV7-2 with TRBJ2-1; TRBD2 agrees at 7 bases. V lost 4 bases to trimming and J lost 6 bases; unmatched junction nucleotides: 6. This CDR3 contains 14 residues. CDR1 and CDR2 (germline): SGHTA, FQGNSA. CDR3 coding DNA: TGTGCCAGCAGCTCCGGACTAGTCGGCAATGAGCAGTTCTTC. It codes for CASSSGLVGNEQFF.

The chain couples TRBV27 to TRBJ1-1, with D tentatively TRBD1 (6 bases). There are 15 residues in the CDR3. Trimming removed 3 bases at V and 8 bases at J, with 19 bases between. Germline V lookup: CDR1 MNHEY, CDR2 SMNVEV (reference sequence). The CDR3 sequence is CASSFNPGARGEAFF. CDR3 bases: TGTGCCAGCAGTTTTAACCCGGGGGCGAGAGGAGAAGCTTTCTTT.

The chain uses TRBV10-3 and TRBJ2-3, with D uncertain. Trimming pared 4 bases from V and 4 bases from J, leaving 3 bases between. This CDR3 has 11 residues. Germline V gives CDR1 ENHRY, CDR2 SYGVKD. CDR3 sequence reads: CAISGADTQYF. The DNA of the CDR3 is TGTGCCATCAGTGGCGCAGATACGCAGTATTTT.

The chain has TRBV4-1 and TRBJ2-1, with 7 positions matching TRBD2. This CDR3 contains 16 residues. From germline, CDR1 is MGHRA and CDR2 YSYEKL. V was clipped by 1 base and J by 2 bases; unmatched bases: 5. The CDR3 sequence is CASSQGGSGTYNEQFF. The CDR3 nucleotides are TGCGCCAGCAGCCAAGGCGGGAGTGGGACCTACAATGAGCAGTTCTTC.

V is TRBV7-3 and J is TRBJ2-7; 8 bases fit TRBD2. Germline V CDR1 and CDR2: SGHTA, FQGTGA. This CDR3 contains 17 residues. With 4 bases clipped from V and 2 bases from J, the junction kept 13 bases outside the gene matches. CDR3 sequence (DNA): TGTGCCAGCAGCTCCCAGCCCCTAGCGGGTGGAGCCTACGAGCAGTACTTC. Protein: CASSSQPLAGGAYEQYF.

V usage is TRBV7-2 and J usage is TRBJ2-4; unclear D gene. Germline V gene lookup returns CDR1 SGHTA and CDR2 FQGNSA. The length of the CDR3 is 14 residues. V gave up 5 bases and J gave up 7 bases, with 15 bases separating them. This chain's CDR3 is CASSHRKANNIQYF. CDR3 nucleotides: TGTGCCAGCAGCCACCGTAAAGCGAATAACATTCAGTACTTC.

This chain connects TRBV7-9 to TRBJ2-2; D remains unclear. Trimming stripped 5 bases from V and 1 base from J, with 2 bases between. Germline V lookup: CDR1 SEHNR, CDR2 FQNEAQ (reference sequence). The CDR3 runs 12 residues. CDR3 loop: CASSLNTGELFF. In nucleotides, the CDR3 is TGTGCCAGCAGCCTGAACACCGGGGAGCTGTTTTTT.

The chain uses TRBV30 and TRBJ2-7; D is possibly TRBD1 or TRBD2 (5 bases each). V gave up 3 bases and J gave up 1 base, with 13 bases separating them. Per germline, CDR1 GTSNPN and CDR2 SVGIG (reference sequence). CDR3 length: 14 amino acids. DNA of the CDR3: TGTGCCTGGAGGAGGGACCGCGAATCCTACGAGCAGTACTTC. This gives the protein CAWRRDRESYEQYF.

The chain uses TRBV28 and TRBJ2-7; no clear D gene. The CDR3 totals 9 residues. V gave up 10 bases and J gave up 4 bases, with 5 bases separating them. Germline V gene data show CDR1 as MDHEN and CDR2 as SYDVKM. CDR3 DNA sequence: TGTGCCAACGGGTACGAGCAGTACTTC. It codes for CANGYEQYF. The entire variable domain, with the rest obtained from reference TRBV28 and TRBJ2-7, is as follows: DVKVTQSSRYLVKRTGEKVFLECVQDMDHENMFWYRQDPGLGLRLIYFSYDVKMKEKGDIPEGYSVSREKKERFSLILESASTNQTSMYLCANGYEQYFGPGTRLTVT.

The rearrangement links TRBV20-1 to TRBJ2-1, with no clear D. The V and J ends lost 1 base and 10 bases respectively, with 8 bases between them. The CDR3 has 11 residues. Germline V gene data show CDR1 as DFQATT and CDR2 as SNEGSKA (reference sequence). The DNA for the CDR3 is TGCAGTGCTAGAGTTCAACCGGAGCAGTTCTTC. Translation: CSARVQPEQFF.

The rearrangement joins TRBV6-6 to TRBJ1-1, with D hard to call. The V and J ends lost 4 bases and 7 bases respectively, with 13 bases between them. CDR1 and CDR2 (germline): MNHNY, SVGAGI (reference sequence). The CDR3 contains 13 residues. The DNA of the CDR3 is TGTGCCAGCAGTTTGGAGAGGTTTCGTGAAGCTTTCTTT. Its protein is CASSLERFREAFF.

This clone has more than one count but fewer than ten. The chain links TRBV2 to TRBJ2-3; TRBD1 matches at 7 bases. Germline trimming cut 10 bases from V and 0 bases from J; bases unmatched to any gene: 19. The CDR3 is 18 amino acids. In germline, CDR1 is SNHLY, CDR2 FYNNEI. In DNA form, the CDR3 reads TGTGCCACCTTCCCGGGACAGTCTAAGTTGGGCAGCACAGATACGCAGTATTTT. As protein: CATFPGQSKLGSTDTQYF.